A selection of T cell receptor beta chains follows, all from one sample in a study of T and B cells in COVID-19 patients. TCRdb called the multiplex PCR reads again in MiXCR, with one record for every CDR3 protein. Among more than 20,000 distinct CDR3 sequences listed, less than 35% were seen once. What was sequenced was blood. The receptor source for this set is a human donor who had recovered from COVID-19. CDR3s include the opening cysteine and the closing phenylalanine or tryptophan. The order of the fields is clone size, V gene, D gene, J gene, CDR3 protein, CDR3 DNA. D genes are given only for firm matches. The size of a clone is reported for some rows only, either as once, few or many, or as a class for expanded clones.

few	TRBV5-6	-	TRBJ2-7	CASSPGPSYEQYF	TGTGCCAGCAGCCCAGGACCGTCCTACGAGCAGTACTTC
-	TRBV5-6	-	TRBJ1-2	CASRETGYGYTF	TGTGCCAGCAGGGAAACAGGGTATGGCTACACCTTC
many	TRBV6-5	TRBD2	TRBJ2-7	CASRSGGSSYEQYF	TGTGCCAGCAGGTCCGGCGGGAGCTCCTACGAGCAGTACTTC
many	TRBV15	TRBD2	TRBJ2-3	CATNIPGTSIGDTQYF	TGTGCCACCAACATACCCGGGACTAGCATAGGAGATACGCAGTATTTT
-	TRBV24-1	TRBD1	TRBJ1-2	CATSDSWTGGGYTF	TGTGCCACCAGTGATTCCTGGACAGGCGGAGGCTACACCTTC
few	TRBV11-1	TRBD1	TRBJ2-3	CASSLGQVIATQYF	TGTGCCAGCAGCTTGGGACAGGTTATTGCTACGCAGTATTTT
many	TRBV6-1	-	TRBJ2-1	CASSEVEHEQFF	TGTGCCAGCAGTGAAGTCGAGCATGAGCAGTTCTTC
-	TRBV7-2	TRBD2	TRBJ2-3	CASSPGSAGGRTDTQYF	TGTGCCAGCAGCCCAGGCTCGGCGGGAGGAAGGACAGATACGCAGTATTTT
-	TRBV5-5	TRBD1	TRBJ2-1	CASSDRTGGSNEQFF	TGTGCCAGCAGCGACCGGACAGGGGGATCGAATGAGCAGTTCTTC
medium-sized	TRBV19	TRBD1	TRBJ2-5	CATSGTGGQETQYF	TGTGCCACGTCAGGGACAGGGGGGCAAGAGACCCAGTACTTC
-	TRBV7-4	TRBD2	TRBJ2-1	CASSVSGASYNEQFF	TGTGCCAGCAGCGTTAGCGGGGCCTCCTACAATGAGCAGTTCTTC
-	TRBV7-9	-	TRBJ2-2	CATGGNTGELFF	TGTGCCACCGGGGGGAACACCGGGGAGCTGTTTTTT
many	TRBV19	-	TRBJ2-3	CASSIDSGLSTDTQYF	TGTGCCAGTAGTATAGATTCAGGCCTTAGCACAGATACGCAGTATTTT
medium-sized	TRBV19	-	TRBJ2-1	CASSYSNNEQFF	TGTGCCAGTAGTTACAGCAACAATGAGCAGTTCTTC
few	TRBV19	-	TRBJ2-3	CASSVGPGLTDTQYF	TGTGCCAGTAGTGTGGGCCCTGGGTTGACAGATACGCAGTATTTT
few	TRBV6-2/TRBV6-3	TRBD2	TRBJ2-5	CASSLWTSGGETQYF	TGTGCCAGCAGTCTTTGGACTAGCGGGGGCGAGACCCAGTACTTC
few	TRBV27	TRBD2	TRBJ2-1	CASSSISGASYNEQFF	TGTGCCAGCAGTTCCATTAGCGGGGCCTCCTACAATGAGCAGTTCTTC
-	TRBV19	-	TRBJ1-5	CASSAQSVSNQPQHF	TGTGCCAGTAGTGCCCAATCGGTTAGCAATCAGCCCCAGCATTTT
-	TRBV11-3	-	TRBJ2-1	CASSLGSSGLYNEQFF	TGTGCCAGCAGCTTAGGTTCCAGCGGCCTTTACAATGAGCAGTTCTTC
-	TRBV6-2/TRBV6-3	TRBD2	TRBJ2-2	CASSYHTAGANTGELFF	TGTGCCAGCAGTTACCACACAGCGGGGGCAAACACCGGGGAGCTGTTTTTT
-	TRBV29-1	TRBD2	TRBJ2-7	CSAWLRGLAGGKEQYF	TGCAGCGCGTGGTTGCGGGGACTAGCGGGGGGTAAAGAGCAGTACTTC
few	TRBV5-6	-	TRBJ1-1	CASSAGPSLGEAFF	TGTGCCAGCAGCGCGGGACCGAGCCTCGGTGAAGCTTTCTTT
-	TRBV19	-	TRBJ2-7	CASSIILTPRGYEQYF	TGTGCCAGTAGTATTATTCTAACACCTCGGGGCTACGAGCAGTACTTC
few	TRBV15	TRBD2	TRBJ2-5	CATSRFLPSGGLQETQYF	TGTGCCACCAGCAGATTCTTGCCTAGCGGGGGGTTACAAGAGACCCAGTACTTC
medium-sized	TRBV29-1	-	TRBJ2-5	CSVEIQEETQYF	TGCAGCGTTGAAATACAGGAAGAGACCCAGTACTTC
few	TRBV18	-	TRBJ2-7	CASSSIDLSSYEQYF	TGTGCCAGCTCATCCATAGACTTGAGCTCCTACGAGCAGTACTTC
-	TRBV27	-	TRBJ1-5	CARGSRDSQPQHF	TGTGCTAGAGGGTCGAGGGATAGTCAGCCCCAGCATTTT
-	TRBV5-4	-	TRBJ2-3	CASSPGSTAGADTQYF	TGTGCCAGCAGCCCCGGGTCAACGGCGGGCGCAGATACGCAGTATTTT
-	TRBV6-5	-	TRBJ1-2	CASNEGRGVEGYTF	TGTGCCAGCAATGAGGGCAGGGGAGTAGAGGGCTACACCTTC
many	TRBV6-2/TRBV6-3	-	TRBJ2-3	CASSYGKGTQYF	TGTGCCAGCAGTTACGGGAAAGGTACGCAGTATTTT
few	TRBV5-4	-	TRBJ2-5	CASSLVAETQYF	TGTGCCAGCAGCTTGGTTGCGGAGACCCAGTACTTC
medium-sized	TRBV15	-	TRBJ2-3	CATSRGRRDADTQYF	TGTGCCACCAGCAGAGGGAGGCGGGATGCAGATACGCAGTATTTT
-	TRBV29-1	-	TRBJ1-1	CSAEGDTEAFF	TGCAGCGCCGAAGGGGACACTGAAGCTTTCTTT
-	TRBV29-1	TRBD1	TRBJ1-2	CSVNPAGGHRDRENGYTF	TGCAGCGTTAACCCAGCGGGAGGGCATCGGGACAGGGAAAATGGCTACACCTTC
many	TRBV15	-	TRBJ2-3	CATSRATSGPDTQYF	TGTGCCACCAGCAGGGCTACTTCAGGGCCAGATACGCAGTATTTT
medium-sized	TRBV27	-	TRBJ2-7	CASSLGGTSEEQYF	TGTGCCAGCAGTTTGGGTGGGACGAGCGAAGAGCAGTACTTC
many	TRBV29-1	TRBD1	TRBJ1-1	CSGRQGTNTEAFF	TGCAGCGGCCGACAGGGGACGAACACTGAAGCTTTCTTT
-	TRBV12-3/TRBV12-4	-	TRBJ2-5	CASNLARGTQYF	TGTGCCAGCAACCTGGCCAGGGGAACCCAGTACTTC
few	TRBV6-6	-	TRBJ1-2	CASSYDGLNYGYTF	TGTGCCAGCAGTTACGATGGGTTGAACTATGGCTACACCTTC
many	TRBV6-5	-	TRBJ2-7	CASLGDEQYF	TGTGCCAGCCTAGGCGACGAGCAGTACTTC
-	TRBV12-3/TRBV12-4	TRBD1	TRBJ1-1	CASSLAVTGETEAFF	TGTGCCAGCAGTTTAGCTGTGACAGGGGAAACTGAAGCTTTCTTT
-	TRBV20-1	-	TRBJ2-7	CSARDPGTRYEQYF	TGCAGTGCTAGAGATCCCGGGACAAGGTACGAGCAGTACTTC
-	TRBV7-9	-	TRBJ1-1	CASSLWFGQRNTEAFF	TGTGCCAGCAGCTTATGGTTCGGGCAGAGGAACACTGAAGCTTTCTTT
many	TRBV5-5	-	TRBJ1-2	CASGLTGDVYGYTF	TGTGCCAGCGGACTGACGGGAGACGTATATGGCTACACCTTC
few	TRBV11-2	-	TRBJ1-4	CASSREEVKLFF	TGTGCCAGCAGCCGGGAGGAGGTAAAACTGTTTTTT
once	TRBV29-1	TRBD2	TRBJ2-3	CSVEQPGLAGVVDTQYF	TGCAGCGTTGAGCAACCGGGACTAGCGGGAGTGGTAGATACGCAGTATTTT
many	TRBV6-5	-	TRBJ1-2	CASRRDFRGNYGYTF	TGTGCCAGCAGGCGGGACTTTCGAGGGAACTATGGCTACACCTTC
-	TRBV20-1	TRBD2	TRBJ2-1	CRGSGRSNEQFF	TGCAGAGGTAGCGGGAGGAGCAATGAGCAGTTCTTC
-	TRBV27	-	TRBJ2-7	CASSLNEGYEQYF	TGTGCCAGCAGCTTGAACGAAGGCTACGAGCAGTACTTC
-	TRBV6-5	-	TRBJ2-7	CASSYSRYDEQYF	TGTGCCAGCAGTTACTCGAGATATGACGAGCAGTACTTC
many	TRBV6-5	-	TRBJ2-1	CASSEEGIEQFF	TGTGCCAGCAGTGAAGAGGGAATTGAGCAGTTCTTC
once	TRBV4-1	-	TRBJ1-1	CASSQDSGSTEAFF	TGCGCCAGCAGCCAAGATTCGGGTTCCACTGAAGCTTTCTTT
medium-sized	TRBV27	TRBD2	TRBJ2-6	CASSGLANSLSGANVLTF	TGTGCCAGCAGTGGACTAGCGAATAGCCTCTCTGGGGCCAACGTCCTGACTTTC
few	TRBV12-3/TRBV12-4	TRBD2	TRBJ2-7	CASSFITRASGRAGSYEQYF	TGTGCCAGCAGTTTCATTACTCGGGCTAGCGGGAGGGCCGGCTCCTACGAGCAGTACTTC
many	TRBV6-2/TRBV6-3	TRBD1	TRBJ2-2	CASSAEGAWTGELFF	TGTGCCAGCAGTGCAGAGGGGGCTTGGACCGGGGAGCTGTTTTTT
few	TRBV5-1	-	TRBJ2-4	CASLQGIAKNIQYF	TGCGCCAGCCTTCAGGGGATAGCCAAAAACATTCAGTACTTC
-	TRBV5-6	-	TRBJ2-1	CASQGGNEQFF	TGTGCCAGCCAAGGGGGCAATGAGCAGTTCTTC
-	TRBV4-3	TRBD1	TRBJ2-1	CASSERQGWGNEQFF	TGCGCCAGCAGCGAAAGACAGGGCTGGGGGAATGAGCAGTTCTTC